This TCR beta chain derives from a study of PD-1 blockade in classical Hodgkin lymphoma. Every patient relapsed after autologous stem cell transplantation, and brentuximab vedotin exposure varied. Best outcomes ranged across complete response, partial response and progressive disease. Study-level results: The study found complete responders had baseline diversity similar to newly diagnosed patients. Prior therapy or disease activity may underlie the repertoire differences, whose causes remain undefined.

Repertoires were generated with immunoSEQ multiplex PCR, while TCRdb's copy carries only in-frame clones and drops some. In the table there are around 39,000 clones, over 65% of which are singletons. Only a few counts were recorded for this clone. Its target is unknown. The sample here was peripheral blood mononuclear cells (PBMCs), taken before the second cycle of nivolumab. The origin of this receptor is a human donor with classical Hodgkin lymphoma.

In DNA form, the CDR3 reads TGTGCCAGTAGTATCTTGGGAACGGACACTGAAGCTTTCTTT. It codes for CASSILGTDTEAFF. This chain uses TRBV19 with TRBJ1-1; D is undetermined. The V and J ends lost 3 bases and 3 bases respectively, with 11 bases between them. CDR1 is LNHDA, CDR2 SQIVND, per germline (reference sequence). The CDR3 is 14 amino acids.